This T cell receptor beta chain was captured by sequencing in a study of graft-versus-host responses after intestinal transplantation (dated by TCRdb to the early 2020s). Regarding the study in general: Recipients received multivisceral, liver-intestinal, or isolated intestinal transplants. Every recipient was given anti-thymocyte globulin induction, followed by 3 to 4 years of maintenance tacrolimus and steroids. Graft-versus-host and host-versus-graft alloreactive T cell clones were tracked in the graft, circulation and bone marrow after intestinal transplantation using bulk TCR-beta CDR3 sequencing. Alloreactive clones were identified by sequencing pre-transplant mixed lymphocyte reaction products and comparing them with unstimulated pre-transplant donor and recipient T cells. Of the 20 to 30 intestinal transplant recipients enrolled in the cohort, one of whom was a retransplant, 3 patients without pretransplant specimens were excluded. Donor T cell macrochimerism was defined as a peak of at least 4% donor T cells among recipient peripheral blood mononuclear cells. Instead of going to the commercial service, samples from three later patients were sequenced in-house on an Illumina MiSeq and processed with MiXCR. The investigation overall reported the following: Early after transplant, peak levels of circulating GvH clones were associated with declines in HvG clones. GvH clones were found in recipient bone marrow, and some of the GvH clones appeared earlier in ileal mucosa or blood, which is consistent with an intestinal mucosal origin. High GvH to HvG T cell clonal ratios were observed in the allografts of patients with donor T cell macrochimerism. The relatively low number and heterogeneity of intestinal transplant patients limited the conclusions.

Explained via the paper, the time point label denotes: cells obtained before transplantation from donor or recipient. CD3+CD4+ and CD3+CD8+ populations were FACS-sorted from unstimulated pre-transplant donor and recipient cells taken from spleen or lymph nodes. This clone was seen a single time. What this receptor recognizes is not known. Per-base qualities were not stored, and no clone one base away is much larger. Library preparation used the immunoSEQ multiplex PCR assay. In most patients, genomic DNA was isolated using the Qiagen DNeasy Blood and Tissue Kit and sent frozen to Adaptive Biotechnologies for TCR sequencing. For most patients, genomic DNA was subjected to high-throughput TCR-beta CDR3 sequencing by Adaptive Biotechnologies. In the original analysis: TCR sequencing data were retrieved from Adaptive's ImmunoSEQ software for roughly 17 patients, whereas a few other patients were processed with MiXCR and VDJtools. To correct CD4 versus CD8 sorting errors, any sequence found in both subsets at a frequency ratio below 5:1 was removed. CDR3 nucleotide sequences shared between donor and recipient were removed because their origin could not be assigned. To be classed as alloreactive, a clone needed at least 2-fold expansion over unstimulated cells and a minimum CFSE-low frequency of 0.002% (template counts) or 0.001% (read counts). Clones were considered mappable if detected in sequenced pre-transplant spleen, lymph node, or MLR CFSE-low populations of the donor or recipient. The cumulative frequency of alloreactive clones was calculated as a percentage of all sequences, weighted by copy number. In TCRdb, the immuneACCESS table is reduced to in-frame sequences with V and J assigned. These tables do not hold every clone; where another copy was compared, an unresolved V gene accounts for under half, and the others remain unexplained. V and J calls and clone size come straight from that table; D and trimming were deduced from the DNA. For this sample the table gives approximately 50,000 clones, of which approximately 84% were detected only once. Roughly 0.45% of the sample comes from the top ten.

The germline V gene supplies CDR1 MNHEY and CDR2 SVGAGI. Trimming at the junction amounts to 4 bases on V and 3 bases on J, and the germline ends lie 9 bases apart. Spanning cysteine to phenylalanine, the CDR3 consists of 13 amino acids. Only CDR3 DNA is held: 39 bases, read in frame from base 1. The specimen comprised unstimulated CD4+ T cells sorted from spleen or lymph node cells, sampled before transplant. The receptor was derived from a human donor who was the organ donor for an intestinal transplant. In this chain, TRBV6-5 is recombined with TRBJ1-2, with an unclear D gene assignment. The CDR3 protein: CASSSEGYYGYTF. The DNA sequence reads TGTGCCAGCAGTTCGGAAGGCTACTATGGCTACACCTTC.